Listed below are T cell receptor beta chains from one sample, sequenced in a study of T cells in Graves' hyperthyroidism and ophthalmopathy. From the multiplex PCR reads, TCRdb called clonotypes with MiXCR, one entry per CDR3 protein. The data show about 300,000 distinct CDR3 sequences, 16% seen once. Sequenced sample: blood. The source of these receptors is a man younger than 45 with Graves' hyperthyroidism. The conserved cysteine and the conserved F or W are not part of the CDR3 here.

j_call v_call cdr3_aa
TRBJ1-1 TRBV6-1 ASNQDGTNTEAF
TRBJ2-1 TRBV5-1 ASSFWDPLADEQF
TRBJ2-3 TRBV24-1 ATSGTGGRSTDTQY
TRBJ2-7 TRBV9 ASSQSNRTSGFYEQY
TRBJ2-5 TRBV2 ASSVGLDRGTETQY
TRBJ1-1 TRBV7-2 ASSRGIAGNTEAF
TRBJ2-5 TRBV9 ASSVVTGGPETQY
TRBJ2-5 TRBV5-1 ASSRDFSETQY
TRBJ2-2 TRBV6-1 ASSELSPGPGTAGELF
TRBJ2-7 TRBV12-3/TRBV12-4 ASTKDRGVYEQY
TRBJ2-1 TRBV28 ASNRLSGHNEQF
TRBJ1-3 TRBV10-3 ASRDTYSGNTIY
TRBJ1-3 TRBV28 ASSTADRTSGTGNTIY
TRBJ2-7 TRBV11-3 ASSLDRNEQY
TRBJ2-1 TRBV20-1 SASPPSGRIGEQF
TRBJ2-1 TRBV12-3/TRBV12-4 ASSSGGLASEQF
TRBJ1-1 TRBV5-1 ASSWSGGTEAF
TRBJ2-3 TRBV18 ASSTVGQGPDTQY
TRBJ2-4 TRBV30 AWKPPQVGGPFNIQY
TRBJ2-1 TRBV3-1 ASMGSSEQF
TRBJ2-1 TRBV7-2 ASETSGRAGEQF
TRBJ2-1 TRBV20-1 SARGGGPYNEQF
TRBJ1-6 TRBV27 ASSPRRPGQGRTYNSPLH
TRBJ2-3 TRBV5-6 ASSLGLVSSTDTQY
TRBJ1-4 TRBV6-1 ASSLRVTEKLF
TRBJ1-5 TRBV5-5 ASSQSVGRRTQH
TRBJ1-6 TRBV7-9 ASSSPPRGKTINSPLH
TRBJ2-7 TRBV7-2 ASSPWISSYEQY
TRBJ1-2 TRBV27 ASSPRGRAGYT
TRBJ2-7 TRBV7-2 ASSLSGTGGDHEQY
TRBJ2-1 TRBV2 ASSGTSGSNEQF
TRBJ2-1 TRBV11-2 ASSLDLPSLV
TRBJ2-2 TRBV25-1 ASSELWSTGELF
TRBJ2-5 TRBV15 ATSTTDSYGTQY
TRBJ2-5 TRBV5-4 ASSLGPGRNQETQY
TRBJ2-7 TRBV5-6 ASSFGTISHEQY
TRBJ2-1 TRBV30 AWRRRLAGGNEQF
TRBJ2-4 TRBV6-2/TRBV6-3 ASSSRKNIQY
TRBJ2-1 TRBV5-1 ASSLGTGVGHEQF
TRBJ2-2 TRBV15 ATSREGNSPIHTGELF
TRBJ2-6 TRBV28 AALQRTSGANVLT
TRBJ2-5 TRBV2 ASSVQGLETQY
TRBJ2-7 TRBV20-1 SAYGTSGRSAYEQY
TRBJ2-7 TRBV20-1 SASETGDGQY
TRBJ2-1 TRBV24-1 ATSPAGEMNEQF
TRBJ1-4 TRBV10-3 AISGGEELF
TRBJ2-6 TRBV12-3/TRBV12-4 ASSLVSSGANVLT
TRBJ2-5 TRBV20-1 SARDQTRNPGRETPY
TRBJ2-3 TRBV28 ASRTQDSSTDTQY
TRBJ2-2 TRBV11-2 ASIPTILAGVNTGELF
TRBJ2-5 TRBV3-1 ASSQDRGNQETQY
TRBJ2-2 TRBV9 ASSVAASGDTGELF
TRBJ2-1 TRBV5-5 ASSPRGQDEQF
TRBJ2-1 TRBV7-3 ASSPDVRRGNEQF